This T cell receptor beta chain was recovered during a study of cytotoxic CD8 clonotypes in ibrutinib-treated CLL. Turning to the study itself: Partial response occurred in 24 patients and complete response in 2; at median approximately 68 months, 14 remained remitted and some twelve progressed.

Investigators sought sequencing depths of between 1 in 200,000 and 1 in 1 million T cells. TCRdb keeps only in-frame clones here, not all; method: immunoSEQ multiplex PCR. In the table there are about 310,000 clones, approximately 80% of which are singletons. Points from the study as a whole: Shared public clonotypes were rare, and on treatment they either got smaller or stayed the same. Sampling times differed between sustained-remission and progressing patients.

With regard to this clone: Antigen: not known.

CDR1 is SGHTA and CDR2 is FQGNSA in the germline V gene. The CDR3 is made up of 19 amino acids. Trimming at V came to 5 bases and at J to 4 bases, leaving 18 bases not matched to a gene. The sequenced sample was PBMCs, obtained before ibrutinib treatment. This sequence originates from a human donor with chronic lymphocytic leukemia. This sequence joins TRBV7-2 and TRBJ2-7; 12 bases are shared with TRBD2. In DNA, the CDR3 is TGTGCCAGCAGCCCCAGCCCTCGGCGGACTAGCGGGAAATCATACGAGCAGTACTTC. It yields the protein CASSPSPRRTSGKSYEQYF.